A single T cell receptor (beta chain) is shown here with its context. Its specificity is unknown. CD4+ cells were split into CD45RA+ naive and CD45RA-negative memory subsets. Generated by immunoSEQ multiplex PCR, the TCRdb table keeps only in-frame clones and is missing some. This sample has about 1.1 million clones; approximately 80% occur once, and the top ten carry around 0.6%. This entry is derived from a study of shared clonotypes between healthy human individuals. Study-level points and caveats: Generally, naive subsets (rather than memory subsets) showed larger estimated richness.

Trimming shortened V by 5 bases and J by 7 bases, and 12 bases separated the two germline ends. Germline CDR1 MDHEN, CDR2 SYDVKM. The CDR3 spans 14 residues. Sequences were obtained from memory CD4+ T cells from PBMCs. Regarding subset: CD45RA-negative fraction. The source is a man aged 18 to 30 in good health. Some clones in this sample may be carry-over from other donors' samples. The genes are TRBV28 and TRBJ1-6, with a tentative D call TRBD1 (6 bases). The DNA of the CDR3 is TGTGCCAGCAGTACCCCCAGGGGAAATTCACCCCTCCACTTT. Protein product: CASSTPRGNSPLHF.